These 20 T cell receptor beta chains originate from one sample sequenced in a study of Ad26.COV2.S vaccination and SARS-CoV-2 variants. Sequencing used immunoSEQ multiplex PCR; TCRdb keeps in-frame clones, though not all of them. Found here are 410,000 or so clones, more than 80% of them singletons; the top ten hold more than 10%. Treatment: approximately 18 received Ad26.COV2.S at low or high dose, single or two shots; a few received placebo; per-sample allocation not given. Day 63 after the first injection of vaccine or placebo was the sampling time. Material: peripheral blood, obtained in a trial of Ad26.COV2.S vaccine versus placebo. The receptors come from a person aged 18-65 years who received the Ad26.COV2.S COVID-19 vaccine or a placebo.

This rearrangement joins TRBV9 to TRBJ2-1, with a weak D call TRBD2 (5 bases). The V end lost 0 bases, the J end lost 7 bases, and 17 bases lay between the germline ends. This CDR3 has 16 amino acids. In germline, CDR1 is SGDLS, CDR2 YYNGEE. The chain's CDR3 is CASSVGGMYWKNEQFF. In nucleotides, the CDR3 is TGTGCCAGCAGCGTAGGAGGGATGTATTGGAAGAATGAGCAGTTCTTC.

The chain combines TRBV18 with TRBJ2-7, with D possibly matching TRBD1 (7 bases). V lost 3 bases to trimming and J lost 4 bases, with 13 bases between them. The CDR3 is 14 amino acids. CDR1 KGHSH and CDR2 LQKENI come from the germline V gene. For the CDR3, the DNA is TGTGCCAGCTCACCCAACAGGGGACTTTACGAGCAGTACTTC. Translation gives CASSPNRGLYEQYF. The full variable domain, rest sourced from reference TRBV18 and TRBJ2-7, is NAGVMQNPRHLVRRRGQEARLRCSPMKGHSHVYWYRQLPEEGLKFMVYLQKENIIDESGMPKERFSAEFPKEGPSILRIQQVVRGDSAAYFCASSPNRGLYEQYFGPGTRLTVT.

The V gene is TRBV5-1, the J gene TRBJ1-5; perhaps TRBD1 as D (5 bases). The germline V and J ends were trimmed by 4 bases and 7 bases, with 15 bases remaining between them. The CDR3 contains 14 residues. Per germline, CDR1 SGHRS and CDR2 YFSETQ. CDR3 residues: CASSPQGLGQPQHF. In nucleotides, the CDR3 is TGCGCCAGCAGCCCGCAGGGTCTGGGACAGCCCCAGCATTTT.

This clone was seen once. V is TRBV4-2 and J is TRBJ2-7; 8 bases fit TRBD1. The V segment lost 4 bases and the J segment 3 bases; nucleotides outside the gene matches: 5. The germline V gene encodes CDR1 LGHNA and CDR2 YNFKEQ. The CDR3 contains 14 residues. The CDR3 region is CASSPRQGHYEQYF. The DNA for the CDR3 is TGTGCCAGCAGCCCACGACAGGGGCACTACGAGCAGTACTTC.

The chain is built from TRBV11-3 and TRBJ2-1; TRBD2 agrees at 14 bases. Trimming cost V 5 bases and J 7 bases; bases outside gene matches: 7. Germline V gives CDR1 SGHNT, CDR2 YENEEA. This CDR3 region has 16 residues. The CDR3 DNA reads TGTGCCAGCAGCCGGGGGACTAGCGGGAGTGAGAATGAGCAGTTCTTC. This sequence encodes CASSRGTSGSENEQFF.

This clone was counted once. The chain carries TRBV28 and TRBJ2-7; D might be TRBD2 (6 bases). Trimming stripped 7 bases from V and 1 base from J, with 14 bases between. The germline CDR1 and CDR2 sequences are MDHEN and SYDVKM. The CDR3 sequence is 14 residues long. For the CDR3, the DNA is TGTGCCAGCACCTGGAGGGTGAAATCCTACGAGCAGTACTTC. Its protein product is CASTWRVKSYEQYF.

This clone was counted a single time. The chain carries TRBV29-1 and TRBJ2-7; D may be TRBD1 (5 bases). Looked up from germline, CDR1 is SQVTM and CDR2 is ANQGSEA. V was clipped by 7 bases and J by 4 bases, with 11 bases between them. The CDR3 totals 11 residues. CDR3 DNA: TGCAGCGCCACGGACAATTACGAGCAGTACTTC. Amino acids: CSATDNYEQYF.

This clone was seen more than once but under ten times. This chain connects TRBV6-2 or TRBV6-3 to TRBJ1-5, with unresolved D. CDR1 is MNHEY and CDR2 is SVGEGT in the germline V gene. Trimming took off 4 bases at V and 6 bases at J, with 13 bases between the two ends. The CDR3 extends over 14 amino acids. The CDR3 here is CASSWSGGSQPQHF. The CDR3 DNA reads TGTGCCAGCAGTTGGTCGGGTGGGAGTCAGCCCCAGCATTTT.

The chain links TRBV27 to TRBJ1-5; weak D call: TRBD1 (6 bases). Germline V gene sequence: CDR1 MNHEY, CDR2 SMNVEV (reference sequence). The CDR3 consists of 16 residues. Between the trimmed V and J ends, which lost 0 bases and 4 bases, there was a span of 13 bases. The CDR3 nucleotides are TGTGCCAGCAGTTTATCGAACACAGGGTTGAATCAGCCCCAGCATTTT. Encoded protein: CASSLSNTGLNQPQHF.

This clone has just one count. The chain is built from TRBV30 and TRBJ1-5, with 8 bases matching TRBD1. Trimming took 1 base from V and 3 from J; bases not matched to a gene: 5. CDR1 and CDR2 (germline): GTSNPN, SVGIG (reference sequence). The CDR3 runs 15 residues. The CDR3 region is CAWSADRAYNQPQHF. The DNA of the CDR3 is TGTGCCTGGAGTGCGGACAGGGCTTACAATCAGCCCCAGCATTTT.

This clone was recorded once. The chain recombines TRBV10-1 with TRBJ2-7; 7 bases match TRBD2. The CDR3 has 13 amino acids. J gave up 6 bases and V 6 bases, and 8 bases lay outside the gene matches. Germline-derived CDR1 and CDR2 are WNHNN and SYGVQD (reference sequence). The CDR3 region has the DNA TGCGCCAGCAGGGAGGCGGGAGCCGGCGAGCAGTACTTC. This translates into CASREAGAGEQYF.

This rearrangement joins TRBV27 to TRBJ2-2; D gene uncertain. The CDR3 loop spans 11 amino acids. Trimming took 3 bases from V and 6 from J, leaving 2 bases between them. Germline loops: CDR1 MNHEY, CDR2 SMNVEV (reference sequence). This CDR3 is CASSFAGELFF. The CDR3 region has the DNA TGTGCCAGCAGTTTCGCCGGGGAGCTGTTTTTT.

J is TRBJ2-7 and V is TRBV5-6; D may correspond to TRBD1 or TRBD2 (5 bases each). CDR1 is SGHDT and CDR2 is YYEEEE in the germline V gene. The length of the CDR3 is 15 residues. With 4 bases removed from V and 1 base from J, the gap between germline ends came to 15 bases. The CDR3 DNA reads TGTGCCAGCAGCCCAGATGGGGGTGGTTCCTACGAGCAGTACTTC. It encodes CASSPDGGGSYEQYF.

The V call is TRBV5-1, the J call TRBJ1-1, with TRBD1 identical over 9 bases. After removal of 1 base from V and 1 base from J, the junction contained 5 bases not matched to a gene. Germline CDR1 reads SGHRS; CDR2 reads YFSETQ. The CDR3 sequence is 16 residues long. The CDR3 sequence is CASSLMTGGENTEAFF. DNA for the CDR3: TGCGCCAGCAGCTTGATGACAGGGGGGGAGAACACTGAAGCTTTCTTT.

This chain connects TRBV24-1 to TRBJ2-1; D ambiguous. With 5 bases removed from V and 7 bases from J, the gap between germline ends came to 17 bases. Germline assignment: CDR1 KGHDR and CDR2 SFDVKD. The CDR3 extends over 15 amino acids. CDR3 in amino acids: CATSGPVRAGNEQFF. The CDR3 DNA follows: TGTGCCACCAGTGGCCCGGTAAGGGCCGGGAATGAGCAGTTCTTC.

This sequence joins TRBV30 and TRBJ1-1, with D possibly being TRBD1 (5 bases). CDR1 and CDR2 (germline): GTSNPN, SVGIG (reference sequence). CDR3 length equals 12 residues. Trimming stripped 1 base from V and 8 bases from J, with 11 bases between. The CDR3 spells CAWSGQRQEAFF. The DNA of the CDR3 is TGTGCCTGGAGTGGACAGCGACAAGAAGCTTTCTTT.

This rearrangement joins TRBV13 to TRBJ2-1, with D possibly matching TRBD2 (5 bases). Germline V gene lookup returns CDR1 PRHDT and CDR2 FYEKMQ (reference sequence). CDR3 length equals 13 residues. Trimming took 4 bases from V and 7 from J, leaving 11 bases between them. The CDR3 sequence is CASSYHSENEQFF. The CDR3 DNA reads TGTGCCAGCAGCTACCATAGCGAGAATGAGCAGTTCTTC.

This chain joins TRBV20-1 and TRBJ1-5; D is ambiguous. V lost 5 bases and J 13 bases, leaving 12 bases between the germline ends. Germline-derived CDR1 and CDR2 are DFQATT and SNEGSKA (reference sequence). The CDR3 runs 10 residues. CDR3 DNA sequence: TGCAGTGCTCCAGGACCACCACAGCATTTT. Its translation is CSAPGPPQHF.

The chain is built from TRBV7-9 and TRBJ1-1; tentative D call: TRBD1 (5 bases). The CDR3 runs to 13 residues. V was cut by 3 bases and J by 4 bases, with 9 bases left in between. From germline, CDR1 is SEHNR and CDR2 FQNEAQ (reference sequence). CDR3 amino acids: CASSLQGSTEAFF. CDR3 sequence (DNA): TGTGCCAGCAGCTTGCAGGGTAGCACTGAAGCTTTCTTT.

This clone was seen more than once but under ten times. The chain has TRBV28 and TRBJ1-5; D not resolved. Germline V gene data show CDR1 as MDHEN and CDR2 as SYDVKM. This CDR3 spans 14 amino acids. The V gene lost 5 bases and the J gene lost 0 bases, with 8 bases spanning the gap. CDR3 in DNA: TGTGCCAGCAGTCGGACGGGTAGCAATCAGCCCCAGCATTTT. Its translation is CASSRTGSNQPQHF.